Following are 29 T cell receptor beta chains from one sample sequenced in a study of OX40 agonist ivuxolimab in advanced cancers. Sequencing used immunoSEQ multiplex PCR; TCRdb keeps in-frame clones, though not all of them. The sample carries some 53,000 clones, 94% recorded once. The sequences come from CD4+ or CD8+ T cells sorted from blood, collected in a trial of the OX40 agonist ivuxolimab. These receptors were taken from an adult with an advanced solid tumor such as melanoma, head and neck, liver or kidney cancer.

The V and J genes are TRBV28 and TRBJ1-5; 7 nucleotides line up with TRBD1. The junction had 10 bases not matched to a gene; V was cut back by 10 bases and J by 4 bases. Germline V gives CDR1 MDHEN, CDR2 SYDVKM. This CDR3 has 14 residues. The CDR3 DNA reads as TGTGCCATCCAAGACAGGGATCGGAATCAGCCCCAGCATTTT. Translating gives CAIQDRDRNQPQHF.

J is TRBJ1-2 and V is TRBV27; 11 nucleotides line up with TRBD1. Germline V gives CDR1 MNHEY, CDR2 SMNVEV (reference sequence). Losses at the gene ends were 9 bases for V and 4 bases for J; bases not matched to a gene: 4. CDR3 size: 13 residues. The DNA for the CDR3 is TGTGCCAGTGGGACAGGGGGTTTCTATGGCTACACCTTC. Translated: CASGTGGFYGYTF.

The genes are TRBV27 and TRBJ2-5, with 7 bases identical to TRBD1. Germline V gene sequence: CDR1 MNHEY, CDR2 SMNVEV (reference sequence). This CDR3 has 15 amino acids. The V gene end was trimmed by 1 base and the J gene end by 2 bases; junction bases not matched to a gene: 4. The DNA for the CDR3 is TGTGCCAGCAGTTTATTGGGACAGCGACAAGAGACCCAGTACTTC. It is translated as CASSLLGQRQETQYF.

CDR3 amino acids: CASSAGAGGPREQYF. The CDR3 DNA reads as TGTGCCAGCAGTGCTGGGGCGGGAGGGCCTCGCGAGCAGTACTTC. The chain recombines TRBV2 with TRBJ2-7; TRBD2 agrees at 9 bases. V shed 4 bases and J 6 bases; nucleotides not matched to a gene: 10. This CDR3 is 15 amino acids long. Germline V lookup: CDR1 SNHLY, CDR2 FYNNEI.

The chain is built from TRBV19 and TRBJ2-3, with 8 positions matching TRBD1. CDR1 and CDR2 from the germline V gene are LNHDA and SQIVND (reference sequence). The V and J ends lost 10 bases and 3 bases, in that order; junction bases with no gene match: 6. This CDR3 comprises 13 residues. The CDR3 loop is CATDRGGTDTQYF. DNA for the CDR3: TGTGCCACAGACAGGGGTGGGACAGATACGCAGTATTTT.

The rearrangement uses TRBV6-5 and TRBJ2-1; D not certain. In germline, CDR1 is MNHEY, CDR2 SVGAGI. Trimming removed 3 bases from V and 1 base from J, with 10 bases in between. There are 15 residues in the CDR3. In DNA, the CDR3 is TGTGCCAGCAGTTATGCGACTCATTCCTACAATGAGCAGTTCTTC. Its protein is CASSYATHSYNEQFF.

This clone was picked up one time. V usage is TRBV5-1 and J usage is TRBJ2-5; D may match TRBD1 or TRBD2 (6 bases each). Germline CDR1 SGHRS, CDR2 YFSETQ. V lost 7 bases and J lost 4, with 17 bases in between. The CDR3 loop spans 14 amino acids. CDR3 loop: CASFASSGAETQYF. DNA of the CDR3: TGCGCCAGCTTTGCCTCGTCGGGGGCAGAGACCCAGTACTTC.

The chain carries TRBV4-1 and TRBJ2-5; no definite D call. The germline V gene has CDR1 MGHRA and CDR2 YSYEKL. The CDR3 sequence is 15 residues long. V dropped 0 bases and J dropped 1 base, with 9 bases sitting between them. The CDR3 sequence is CASSQEGRVQETQYF. CDR3 DNA sequence: TGCGCCAGCAGCCAAGAGGGCCGGGTCCAAGAGACCCAGTACTTC.

The CDR3 sequence is CASSLVGGGGEQYF. Here the CDR3 DNA reads TGTGCCAGCAGCTTAGTAGGGGGGGGCGGCGAGCAGTACTTC. The genes are TRBV7-9 and TRBJ2-7; D may be TRBD2 (7 bases). Germline V CDR1 and CDR2: SEHNR, FQNEAQ (reference sequence). The CDR3 sequence is 14 residues long. V lost 1 base, J lost 6 bases, and 13 bases lay in between.

V is TRBV6-1 and J is TRBJ2-5; 11 nucleotides line up with TRBD2. J lost 4 bases, V lost 6 bases, and 7 bases had no gene match. Germline CDR1 reads MNHNS; CDR2 reads SASEGT. CDR3 length: 15 amino acids. CDR3 sequence (DNA): TGTGCCAGCAGCGGACTAGCGGGCCTGGGAGAGACCCAGTACTTC. Amino acids: CASSGLAGLGETQYF.

This sequence joins TRBV7-9 and TRBJ2-7, with 10 nucleotides matching TRBD2. Germline assignment: CDR1 SEHNR and CDR2 FQNEAQ (reference sequence). This CDR3 spans 16 amino acids. With 5 bases clipped from V and 1 base from J, the junction kept 8 bases outside the gene matches. The CDR3 loop is CASSPSPSGSSYEQYF. The CDR3 DNA sequence: TGTGCCAGCAGCCCCAGCCCTAGCGGGAGTTCCTACGAGCAGTACTTC.

The rearrangement links TRBV19 to TRBJ2-1; D is unclear. This CDR3 has 12 residues. V was cut by 5 bases and J by 9 bases, with 11 bases left in between. CDR1 and CDR2 (germline): LNHDA, SQIVND (reference sequence). CDR3 in DNA: TGTGCCAGTAGTTCCCCTGTGAGTGAGCAGTTCTTC. Encoded protein: CASSSPVSEQFF.

CDR3 nucleotide sequence: TGTGCCAGCAGCTTAGGCCCCGCGGATTACTTC. Its translation: CASSLGPADYF. The chain links TRBV11-2 to TRBJ2-7; D is ambiguous. The ends were cut back, 1 base at V and 13 bases at J, with 11 bases in the middle. The V gene's germline CDR1 is SGHAT and CDR2 FQNNGV. This CDR3 region has 11 residues.

The genes are TRBV6-5 and TRBJ1-2; D may be TRBD1 (6 bases). With 5 bases removed from V and 3 bases from J, the gap between germline ends came to 10 bases. Germline-derived CDR1 and CDR2 are MNHEY and SVGAGI. The CDR3 length is 13 residues. The CDR3 sequence is CASSGQLYYGYTF. CDR3 nucleotides: TGTGCCAGCAGTGGACAGTTATACTATGGCTACACCTTC.

The chain has TRBV28 and TRBJ2-1, with TRBD2 as a possible D gene (5 bases). V lost 1 base to trimming and J lost 7 bases, with 17 bases between them. Germline CDR1 is MDHEN and CDR2 is SYDVKM. This CDR3 has 16 amino acids. This CDR3 reads CASSLLDWRSENEQFF. In DNA form, the CDR3 reads TGTGCCAGCAGTTTATTAGATTGGAGGTCAGAGAATGAGCAGTTCTTC. Drawing the rest from reference TRBV28 and TRBJ2-1, the complete variable domain is DVKVTQSSRYLVKRTGEKVFLECVQDMDHENMFWYRQDPGLGLRLIYFSYDVKMKEKGDIPEGYSVSREKKERFSLILESASTNQTSMYLCASSLLDWRSENEQFFGPGTRLTVL.

This chain joins TRBV27 and TRBJ2-5, with 7 bases aligning to TRBD2. The J call may be in error: the DNA end matches TRBJ2-7 better. Germline V CDR1 and CDR2: MNHEY, SMNVEV (reference sequence). This CDR3 comprises 14 residues. Here the CDR3 reads CASSLGTTPYEQYF. The CDR3 bases are TGTGCCAGCAGTTTGGGGACTACTCCCTACGAGCAGTACTTC.

This rearrangement joins TRBV7-9 to TRBJ2-1, with D perhaps matching TRBD1 (6 bases). Germline CDR1 reads SEHNR; CDR2 reads FQNEAQ (reference sequence). The CDR3 is 13 amino acids. V lost 6 bases to trimming and J lost 6 bases, with 12 bases between them. This CDR3 is CASSSPQGNEQFF. CDR3 nucleotide sequence: TGTGCCAGCAGTTCCCCACAGGGCAATGAGCAGTTCTTC.

CDR3 residues: CASSHRGLDEQFF. DNA for the CDR3: TGTGCCAGCAGTCACAGGGGCTTGGATGAGCAGTTCTTC. V is TRBV28 and J is TRBJ2-1; 7 bases are a match to TRBD1. Germline loops: CDR1 MDHEN, CDR2 SYDVKM. CDR3 length: 13 residues. J gave up 8 bases and V 5 bases, and 6 bases lay outside the gene matches. Full variable domain (missing parts from reference TRBV28 and TRBJ2-1): DVKVTQSSRYLVKRTGEKVFLECVQDMDHENMFWYRQDPGLGLRLIYFSYDVKMKEKGDIPEGYSVSREKKERFSLILESASTNQTSMYLCASSHRGLDEQFFGPGTRLTVL.

The gene calls are TRBV27 and TRBJ2-2; D remains ambiguous. Germline loops: CDR1 MNHEY, CDR2 SMNVEV (reference sequence). CDR3 length equals 16 residues. Between the trimmed V and J ends, which lost 3 bases and 0 bases, there was a span of 11 bases. DNA for the CDR3: TGTGCCAGCAGTTTGGCTGACTTTACGAACACCGGGGAGCTGTTTTTT. It specifies CASSLADFTNTGELFF.

The chain links TRBV28 to TRBJ2-7; D gene ambiguous. Germline CDR1 and CDR2: MDHEN and SYDVKM. The CDR3 runs 14 residues. V gave up 3 bases and J gave up 2 bases, with 11 bases separating them. CDR3 nucleotide sequence: TGTGCCAGCAGTTTCGGGCAGCATGCCTACGAGCAGTACTTC. It specifies CASSFGQHAYEQYF.

This clone appeared once. The rearrangement uses TRBV18 and TRBJ2-5, with no clear D. V was shortened by 0 bases and J by 0 bases, with 11 bases between the two germline ends. Germline V lookup: CDR1 KGHSH, CDR2 LQKENI. The CDR3 loop spans 16 amino acids. The CDR3 protein is CASSPPVGPYQETQYF. CDR3 DNA sequence: TGTGCCAGCTCACCACCGGTAGGGCCGTACCAAGAGACCCAGTACTTC.

The chain couples TRBV9 to TRBJ1-2, with TRBD1 as a possible D gene (5 bases). This CDR3 is 13 amino acids long. With 4 bases removed from V and 8 bases from J, the gap between germline ends came to 15 bases. Germline loops: CDR1 SGDLS, CDR2 YYNGEE. The CDR3 here is CASSLDFRAGYTF. CDR3 sequence (DNA): TGTGCCAGCAGCCTGGACTTCAGGGCCGGCTACACCTTC. The full variable domain, rest sourced from reference TRBV9 and TRBJ1-2, is DSGVTQTPKHLITATGQRVTLRCSPRSGDLSVYWYQQSLDQGLQFLIQYYNGEERAKGNILERFSAQQFPDLHSELNLSSLELGDSALYFCASSLDFRAGYTFGSGTRLTVV.

The chain links TRBV4-2 to TRBJ1-4; D unresolved. The CDR3 loop spans 15 amino acids. Germline V gene lookup returns CDR1 LGHNA and CDR2 YNFKEQ. Trimming pared 0 bases from V and 5 bases from J, leaving 10 bases between. Written as DNA, the CDR3 is TGTGCCAGCAGCCAAGATCTGAGCCTAAATGAAAAACTGTTTTTT. This sequence encodes CASSQDLSLNEKLFF.

The J gene is TRBJ2-7, the V gene TRBV14; D unresolved. The CDR3 is 14 residues long. Germline-derived CDR1 and CDR2 are SGHDN and FVKESK. Trimming took off 4 bases at V and 0 bases at J, with 10 bases between the two ends. The CDR3 sequence: CASSLALSSYEQYF. The CDR3 DNA follows: TGTGCCAGCAGCCTTGCGTTAAGCTCCTACGAGCAGTACTTC. The full variable domain, with the rest looked up from reference TRBV14 and TRBJ2-7, is EAGVTQFPSHSVIEKGQTVTLRCDPISGHDNLYWYRRVMGKEIKFLLHFVKESKQDESGMPNNRFLAERTGGTYSTLKVQPAELEDSGVYFCASSLALSSYEQYFGPGTRLTVT.

The chain is built from TRBV7-9 and TRBJ2-5; tentative D call: TRBD2 (5 bases). With 1 base removed from V and 5 bases from J, the gap between germline ends came to 14 bases. Germline loops: CDR1 SEHNR, CDR2 FQNEAQ (reference sequence). This CDR3 has 15 amino acids. Here the CDR3 reads CASSLVSLAGETQYF. CDR3 in DNA: TGTGCCAGCAGCTTAGTTTCGCTAGCCGGGGAGACCCAGTACTTC. Complete variable domain (other parts from reference TRBV7-9 and TRBJ2-5): DTGVSQNPRHKITKRGQNVTFRCDPISEHNRLYWYRQTLGQGPEFLTYFQNEAQLEKSRLLSDRFSAERPKGSFSTLEIQRTEQGDSAMYLCASSLVSLAGETQYFGPGTRLLVL.

The genes are TRBV6-6 and TRBJ2-7; D gene uncertain. The germline CDR1 and CDR2 sequences are MNHNY and SVGAGI (reference sequence). Trimming stripped 2 bases from V and 6 bases from J, with 5 bases between. This CDR3 has 11 amino acids. As DNA, the CDR3 is TGTGCCAGCAGTTACGGAAGCGAGCAGTACTTC. Encoded protein: CASSYGSEQYF.

This rearrangement joins TRBV6-5 to TRBJ2-7; TRBD1 aligns across 9 bases. J gave up 3 bases and V 0 bases, and 6 bases lay outside the gene matches. Germline V gene sequence: CDR1 MNHEY, CDR2 SVGAGI. There are 16 residues in the CDR3. The DNA of the CDR3 is TGTGCCAGCAGTTACTCGACGGGGACAGGGATCTACGAGCAGTACTTC. This gives the protein CASSYSTGTGIYEQYF.

V gene TRBV5-8 combines with J gene TRBJ2-1, with 10 nucleotides matching TRBD2. Germline loops: CDR1 SGHTS, CDR2 YDEGEE. The CDR3 is 14 amino acids. With 0 bases clipped from V and 13 bases from J, the junction kept 7 bases outside the gene matches. The CDR3 coding sequence is TGTGCCAGCAGCTTGGTGCCTAGCGGGAGACAACAGTTCTTC. This translates into CASSLVPSGRQQFF.

This clone was seen a single time. The chain couples TRBV5-6 to TRBJ2-7; D is perhaps TRBD2 (6 bases). CDR3 size: 14 residues. V lost 0 bases, J lost 6 bases, and 13 bases lay in between. Germline CDR1 and CDR2: SGHDT and YYEEEE. The CDR3 here is CASSLGAGTFEQYF. The CDR3 DNA follows: TGTGCCAGCAGCTTGGGGGCGGGAACGTTCGAGCAGTACTTC.